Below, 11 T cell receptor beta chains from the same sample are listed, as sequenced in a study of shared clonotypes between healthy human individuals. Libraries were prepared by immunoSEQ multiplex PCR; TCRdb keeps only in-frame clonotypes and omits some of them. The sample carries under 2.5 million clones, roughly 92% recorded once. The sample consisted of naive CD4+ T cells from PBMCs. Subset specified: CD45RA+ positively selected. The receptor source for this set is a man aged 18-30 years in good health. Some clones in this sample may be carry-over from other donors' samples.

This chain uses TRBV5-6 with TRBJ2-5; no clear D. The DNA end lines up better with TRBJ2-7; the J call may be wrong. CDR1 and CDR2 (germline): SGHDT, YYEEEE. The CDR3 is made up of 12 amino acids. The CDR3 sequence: CASSLKPYEQYF. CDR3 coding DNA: TGTGCCAGCAGCTTGAAACCCTACGAGCAGTACTTC.

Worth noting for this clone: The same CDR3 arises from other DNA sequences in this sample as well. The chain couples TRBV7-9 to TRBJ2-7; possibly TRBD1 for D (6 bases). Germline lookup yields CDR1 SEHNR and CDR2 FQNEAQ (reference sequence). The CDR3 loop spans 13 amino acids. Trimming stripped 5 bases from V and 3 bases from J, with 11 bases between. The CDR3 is CASSLQDSYEQYF. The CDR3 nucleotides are TGTGCCAGCAGCCTGCAGGACAGCTACGAGCAGTACTTC.

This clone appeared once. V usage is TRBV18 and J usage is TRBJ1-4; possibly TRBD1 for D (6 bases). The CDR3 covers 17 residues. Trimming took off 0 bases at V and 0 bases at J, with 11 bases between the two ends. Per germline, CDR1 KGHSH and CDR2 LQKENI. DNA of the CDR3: TGTGCCAGCTCACCACCGGGGGGCACCACAACTAATGAAAAACTGTTTTTT. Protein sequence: CASSPPGGTTTNEKLFF.

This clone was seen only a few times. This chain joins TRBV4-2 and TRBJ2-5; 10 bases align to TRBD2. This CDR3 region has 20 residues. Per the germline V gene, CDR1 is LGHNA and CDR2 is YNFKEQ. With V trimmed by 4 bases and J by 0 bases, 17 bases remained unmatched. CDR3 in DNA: TGTGCCAGCAGCCTCCTAGGCAGCCTAGCGGGAGCTTCCTACCAAGAGACCCAGTACTTC. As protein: CASSLLGSLAGASYQETQYF.

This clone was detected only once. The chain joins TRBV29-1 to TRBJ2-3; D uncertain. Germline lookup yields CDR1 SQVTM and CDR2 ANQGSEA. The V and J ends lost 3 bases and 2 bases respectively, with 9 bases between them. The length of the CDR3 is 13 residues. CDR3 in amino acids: CSVDGSPTDTQYF. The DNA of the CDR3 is TGCAGCGTTGACGGGTCCCCCACAGATACGCAGTATTTT.

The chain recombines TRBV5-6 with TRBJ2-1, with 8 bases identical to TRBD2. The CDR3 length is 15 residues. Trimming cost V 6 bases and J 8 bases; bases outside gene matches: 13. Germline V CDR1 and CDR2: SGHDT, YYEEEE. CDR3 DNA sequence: TGTGCCAGCACCGTCCCGGGACTAGTTTCTGATGAGCAGTTCTTC. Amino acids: CASTVPGLVSDEQFF.

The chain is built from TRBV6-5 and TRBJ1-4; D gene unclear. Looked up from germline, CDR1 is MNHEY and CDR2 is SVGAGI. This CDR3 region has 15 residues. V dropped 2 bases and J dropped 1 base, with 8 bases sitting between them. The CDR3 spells CASSYGPGTNEKLFF. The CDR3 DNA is TGTGCCAGCAGTTACGGGCCAGGAACTAATGAAAAACTGTTTTTT.

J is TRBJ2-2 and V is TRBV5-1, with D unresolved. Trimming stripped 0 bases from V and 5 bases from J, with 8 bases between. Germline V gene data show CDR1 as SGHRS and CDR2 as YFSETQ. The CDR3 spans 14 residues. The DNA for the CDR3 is TGCGCCAGCAGCTTGGCCGCTGGGACCGGGGAGCTGTTTTTT. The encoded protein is CASSLAAGTGELFF.

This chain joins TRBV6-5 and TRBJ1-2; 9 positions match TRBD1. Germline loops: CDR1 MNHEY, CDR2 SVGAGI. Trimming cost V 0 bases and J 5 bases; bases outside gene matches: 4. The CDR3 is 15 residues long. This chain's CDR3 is CASSYSRGTGYGYTF. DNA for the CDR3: TGTGCCAGCAGTTACTCGAGAGGGACAGGGTATGGCTACACCTTC.

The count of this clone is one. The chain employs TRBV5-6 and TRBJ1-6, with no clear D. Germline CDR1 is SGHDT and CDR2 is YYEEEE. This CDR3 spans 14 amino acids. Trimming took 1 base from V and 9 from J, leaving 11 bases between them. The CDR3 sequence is CASSLRGASSPLHF. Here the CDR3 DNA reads TGTGCCAGCAGCTTGCGGGGTGCAAGTTCACCCCTCCACTTT.

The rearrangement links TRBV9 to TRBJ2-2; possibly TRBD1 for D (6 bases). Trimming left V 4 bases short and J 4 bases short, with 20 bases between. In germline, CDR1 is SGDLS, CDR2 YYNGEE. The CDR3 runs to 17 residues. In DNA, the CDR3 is TGTGCCAGCAGCAAGGGACAAGGGGCGTCAAGCACCGGGGAGCTGTTTTTT. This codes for CASSKGQGASSTGELFF.